These 32 T cell receptor beta chains were all obtained from the same sample, sequenced in a study of blood T cell repertoires in COVID-19. Clones were read by immunoSEQ multiplex PCR, and TCRdb kept only the in-frame ones, dropping some. The repertoire holds a few hundred thousand clones, with roughly 90% as singletons. The sample comprised peripheral blood. The receptors derive from a woman in her seventies with COVID-19, enrolled during active disease.

V gene TRBV11-2 combines with J gene TRBJ1-2, with TRBD1 matching over 10 bases. The CDR3 extends over 16 amino acids. Germline V gene data show CDR1 as SGHAT and CDR2 as FQNNGV. V lost 5 bases and J lost 0; bases outside the gene matches: 6. CDR3 bases: TGTGCCAGCAGCCCCGGGACAGGGGTTACTAACTATGGCTACACCTTC. Protein: CASSPGTGVTNYGYTF.

This clone was found once. The chain is built from TRBV7-2 and TRBJ2-5; 10 positions match TRBD2. After removal of 1 base from V and 9 bases from J, the junction contained 2 bases not matched to a gene. This CDR3 contains 13 residues. Germline V gene data show CDR1 as SGHTA and CDR2 as FQGNSA. The CDR3 here is CASSLVGLAAQYF. Written as DNA, the CDR3 is TGTGCCAGCAGCTTAGTTGGACTAGCGGCCCAGTACTTC.

The chain has TRBV4-2 and TRBJ1-6; 7 bases match TRBD1. V lost 2 bases, J lost 10 bases, and 8 bases stayed unmatched. This CDR3 region has 15 residues. Germline V gene data show CDR1 as LGHNA and CDR2 as YNFKEQ. The CDR3 DNA follows: TGTGCCAGCAGCCAAAGCTGGACAGGCAACTCACCCCTCCACTTT. Translation gives CASSQSWTGNSPLHF.

This chain connects TRBV7-9 to TRBJ1-1, with 7 nucleotides matching TRBD1. V shed 3 bases and J 0 bases; nucleotides not matched to a gene: 1. This CDR3 comprises 14 residues. The germline V gene encodes CDR1 SEHNR and CDR2 FQNEAQ (reference sequence). The CDR3 bases are TGTGCCAGCAGCTTGACAGGGATGAACACTGAAGCTTTCTTT. It codes for CASSLTGMNTEAFF.

The V and J genes are TRBV27 and TRBJ1-5; D remains ambiguous. V was trimmed by 3 bases and J by 0 bases, leaving 9 bases between them. This CDR3 region has 15 residues. Germline-derived CDR1 and CDR2 are MNHEY and SMNVEV (reference sequence). The CDR3 region has the DNA TGTGCCAGCAGTTTCCAGCGGGATAGCAATCAGCCCCAGCATTTT. Translating it yields CASSFQRDSNQPQHF.

This rearrangement joins TRBV9 to TRBJ2-1; 7 bases are a match to TRBD1. The CDR3 loop spans 13 amino acids. The germline V gene has CDR1 SGDLS and CDR2 YYNGEE. The junction had 4 bases not matched to a gene; V was cut back by 0 bases and J by 10 bases. Here the CDR3 reads CASSVDTGAEQFF. In DNA, the CDR3 is TGTGCCAGCAGCGTAGACACAGGGGCAGAGCAGTTCTTC.

This chain connects TRBV27 to TRBJ1-1; 12 bases fit TRBD1. This CDR3 has 17 residues. Germline V gene sequence: CDR1 MNHEY, CDR2 SMNVEV (reference sequence). Trimming removed 0 bases from V and 4 bases from J; junction bases left unmatched: 6. The CDR3 DNA is TGTGCCAGCAGTTTATCGGGGACAGGGGGCCAGGGCACTGAAGCTTTCTTT. Encoded protein: CASSLSGTGGQGTEAFF.

The chain is built from TRBV20-1 and TRBJ1-5; a possible D gene is TRBD1 (6 bases). Germline V CDR1 and CDR2: DFQATT, SNEGSKA (reference sequence). This CDR3 region has 17 residues. Trimming took 3 bases from V and 4 from J, leaving 22 bases between them. Here the CDR3 reads CSASASGTPNWNQPQHF. The CDR3 DNA reads as TGCAGTGCTAGTGCCTCCGGGACACCCAACTGGAATCAGCCCCAGCATTTT.

V is TRBV6-5 and J is TRBJ2-7, with D unclear. The CDR3 is 12 amino acids. In germline, CDR1 is MNHEY, CDR2 SVGAGI. Trimming shortened V by 2 bases and J by 4 bases, and 6 bases separated the two germline ends. CDR3 nucleotides: TGTGCCAGCAGTTACCCGGGTTACGAGCAGTACTTC. This gives the protein CASSYPGYEQYF.

The V and J genes are TRBV5-1 and TRBJ2-1, with D possibly matching TRBD2 (6 bases). The germline V and J ends were trimmed by 3 bases and 0 bases, with 10 bases remaining between them. Germline V gene sequence: CDR1 SGHRS, CDR2 YFSETQ. CDR3 length: 15 amino acids. The CDR3 protein is CASSYGTPSYNEQFF. CDR3 nucleotide sequence: TGCGCCAGCAGCTATGGGACTCCCTCCTACAATGAGCAGTTCTTC. The whole variable domain, remainder taken from reference TRBV5-1 and TRBJ2-1, is KAGVTQTPRYLIKTRGQQVTLSCSPISGHRSVSWYQQTPGQGLQFLFEYFSETQRNKGNFPGRFSGRQFSNSRSEMNVSTLELGDSALYLCASSYGTPSYNEQFFGPGTRLTVL.

V is TRBV10-2 and J is TRBJ2-3, with 9 bases identical to TRBD2. The ends lost 5 bases at V and 4 bases at J; junction bases unmatched: 10. The germline CDR1 and CDR2 sequences are WSHSY and SAAADI. The CDR3 runs 16 residues. The CDR3 coding sequence is TGCGCCAGCAGTCGAGGTAGCGGGGGACTGGCAGATACGCAGTATTTT. Translating it yields CASSRGSGGLADTQYF.

The CDR3 DNA sequence: TGCGCCAGCAGCTTGGCGCAGGGTGGTACCGGGGAGCTGTTTTTT. Translation: CASSLAQGGTGELFF. V gene TRBV5-1 combines with J gene TRBJ2-2, with D possibly being TRBD1 (5 bases). Germline CDR1 and CDR2: SGHRS and YFSETQ. V was clipped by 0 bases and J by 5 bases, with 11 bases between them. This CDR3 contains 15 residues.

The chain's CDR3 is CASSIVETSGTDTQYF. As DNA, the CDR3 is TGTGCCAGTAGTATAGTGGAGACTAGCGGCACAGATACGCAGTATTTT. V and J are TRBV19 and TRBJ2-3; 8 nucleotides line up with TRBD2. The CDR3 contains 16 residues. V trimming: 1 base; J trimming: 1 base; junction bases outside the gene matches: 4. Germline assignment: CDR1 LNHDA and CDR2 SQIVND (reference sequence).

The gene calls are TRBV15 and TRBJ1-6; no clear D. V lost 0 bases and J lost 8, with 14 bases in between. CDR3 length: 16 amino acids. From germline, CDR1 is LNHNV and CDR2 YYDKDF (reference sequence). The CDR3 nucleotides are TGTGCCACCAGCAGAGATCGGAGGGAAAGGGATTCACCCCTCCACTTT. The encoded protein is CATSRDRRERDSPLHF.

The rearrangement joins TRBV7-2 to TRBJ2-1, with 9 positions matching TRBD2. The CDR3 is made up of 16 amino acids. CDR1 and CDR2 from the germline V gene are SGHTA and FQGNSA. V lost 0 bases to trimming and J lost 9 bases; unmatched junction nucleotides: 9. Here the CDR3 DNA reads TGTGCCAGCAGCTTAGCGAGCATTGGGACTAGCAGTGAGCAGTTCTTC. This gives the protein CASSLASIGTSSEQFF.

The CDR3 DNA is TGTGCCACCAGTGATGTTGACAGGGGAGGCGGCTACACCTTC. It encodes CATSDVDRGGGYTF. V usage is TRBV24-1 and J usage is TRBJ1-2, with 8 bases matching TRBD1. Germline V gene lookup returns CDR1 KGHDR and CDR2 SFDVKD. The CDR3 sequence is 14 residues long. After removal of 3 bases from V and 8 bases from J, the junction contained 7 bases not matched to a gene.

V is TRBV28 and J is TRBJ1-1, with unresolved D. There are 14 residues in the CDR3. Germline CDR1 and CDR2: MDHEN and SYDVKM. Trimming took off 2 bases at V and 2 bases at J, with 9 bases between the two ends. The CDR3 reads CASSLDIFNTEAFF. In DNA, the CDR3 is TGTGCCAGCAGTTTAGACATATTCAACACTGAAGCTTTCTTT. The whole variable domain, filled in from reference TRBV28 and TRBJ1-1, reads DVKVTQSSRYLVKRTGEKVFLECVQDMDHENMFWYRQDPGLGLRLIYFSYDVKMKEKGDIPEGYSVSREKKERFSLILESASTNQTSMYLCASSLDIFNTEAFFGQGTRLTVV.

The count of this clone is one. V gene TRBV5-1 combines with J gene TRBJ2-3; 10 bases are a match to TRBD2. The germline V gene encodes CDR1 SGHRS and CDR2 YFSETQ. The CDR3 totals 16 residues. Trimming cost V 4 bases and J 4 bases; bases outside gene matches: 9. DNA of the CDR3: TGCGCCAGCAGCGGGGTAGCGGGGGGTCTGGCAGATACGCAGTATTTT. Residues: CASSGVAGGLADTQYF.

This sequence joins TRBV10-3 and TRBJ2-3; 7 bases fit TRBD1. CDR3 size: 17 residues. CDR1 is ENHRY and CDR2 is SYGVKD in the germline V gene. J lost 2 bases, V lost 0 bases, and 8 bases had no gene match. DNA of the CDR3: TGTGCCATCAGTGAGTCTAAGACAGGGACCATCACAGATACGCAGTATTTT. Translation gives CAISESKTGTITDTQYF.

The rearrangement links TRBV10-3 to TRBJ1-2, with 9 bases matching TRBD1. The germline V gene encodes CDR1 ENHRY and CDR2 SYGVKD. V was clipped by 6 bases and J by 7 bases; unmatched bases: 6. The CDR3 extends over 13 amino acids. This chain's CDR3 is CAIRGQGYFGYTF. DNA of the CDR3: TGTGCCATCAGGGGACAGGGCTACTTTGGCTACACCTTC.

In nucleotides, the CDR3 is TGTGCCAGCAGCTTGGATGTGGGGCGCGGGAGGAATAATTCACCCCTCCACTTT. As protein: CASSLDVGRGRNNSPLHF. This chain joins TRBV5-6 and TRBJ1-6, with D perhaps matching TRBD1 (5 bases). The CDR3 has 18 residues. With 0 bases removed from V and 5 bases from J, the gap between germline ends came to 18 bases. The V gene's germline CDR1 is SGHDT and CDR2 YYEEEE.

V gene TRBV2 combines with J gene TRBJ1-2, with D possibly being TRBD1 (6 bases). The germline gives CDR1 SNHLY, CDR2 FYNNEI. V was cut by 6 bases and J by 8 bases, with 19 bases left in between. The CDR3 spans 14 residues. Here the CDR3 DNA reads TGTGCCAGCAGCCAGGGGACGCGAGTAGAAGGCTACACCTTC. Its protein product is CASSQGTRVEGYTF.

The CDR3 is CASSLTSGVMETQYF. The CDR3 DNA sequence: TGTGCCAGCAGCTTGACTAGCGGGGTCATGGAGACCCAGTACTTC. The rearrangement joins TRBV5-6 to TRBJ2-5; 10 bases line up with TRBD2. CDR1 SGHDT and CDR2 YYEEEE come from the germline V gene. V was clipped by 1 base and J by 5 bases; unmatched bases: 5. CDR3 length equals 15 residues.

The chain joins TRBV4-3 to TRBJ2-5, with a tentative D call TRBD2 (7 bases). This CDR3 comprises 19 residues. CDR1 is LGHNA and CDR2 is YSLEER in the germline V gene. Trimming stripped 0 bases from V and 0 bases from J, with 20 bases between. CDR3 in amino acids: CASSQEGAIGGGNQETQYF. The CDR3 nucleotides are TGCGCCAGCAGCCAAGAGGGGGCTATCGGGGGAGGGAACCAAGAGACCCAGTACTTC.

The rearrangement joins TRBV19 to TRBJ1-2, with 8 bases fitting TRBD1. With 6 bases clipped from V and 8 bases from J, the junction kept 8 bases outside the gene matches. This CDR3 contains 13 residues. Germline V gene data show CDR1 as LNHDA and CDR2 as SQIVND (reference sequence). The CDR3 DNA sequence: TGTGCCAGTAGCGATAGGACAGGGACCGGCTACACCTTC. Protein sequence: CASSDRTGTGYTF.

This sequence joins TRBV6-1 and TRBJ1-1; D perhaps matches TRBD1 (5 bases). The germline V and J ends were trimmed by 3 bases and 5 bases, with 13 bases remaining between them. CDR1 is MNHNS, CDR2 SASEGT, per germline. The CDR3 extends over 14 amino acids. CDR3 sequence (DNA): TGTGCCAGCAGTGACCAACCCGGGGGGACTGAAGCTTTCTTT. As protein: CASSDQPGGTEAFF.

The CDR3 bases are TGCAGCGTCCCGGGGGGCCTGGCCAGCACAGATACGCAGTATTTT. Its protein product is CSVPGGLASTDTQYF. The rearrangement links TRBV29-1 to TRBJ2-3, with D tentatively TRBD2 (7 bases). With 6 bases removed from V and 0 bases from J, the gap between germline ends came to 16 bases. Germline assignment: CDR1 SQVTM and CDR2 ANQGSEA. This CDR3 has 15 residues.

V and J are TRBV7-2 and TRBJ1-6; D is unclear. Germline V gene data show CDR1 as SGHTA and CDR2 as FQGNSA. The V end was cut by 7 bases, the J end by 5 bases, with 9 bases between. The CDR3 is 13 residues long. CDR3 amino acids: CASTLGNNSPLHF. CDR3 bases: TGTGCCAGCACCCTCGGTAATAATTCACCCCTCCACTTT.

The chain's CDR3 is CAWGEGINEQFF. The CDR3 bases are TGTGCCTGGGGGGAGGGGATTAATGAGCAGTTCTTC. This chain links TRBV30 with TRBJ2-1; 7 bases are a match to TRBD2. Germline CDR1 and CDR2: GTSNPN and SVGIG (reference sequence). V dropped 5 bases and J dropped 7; count of bases not matched to a gene: 5. The CDR3 extends over 12 amino acids. Full variable domain (rest looked up from reference TRBV30 and TRBJ2-1): SQTIHQWPATLVQPVGSPLSLECTVEGTSNPNLYWYRQAAGRGLQLLFYSVGIGQISSEVPQNLSASRPQDRQFILSSKKLLLSDSGFYLCAWGEGINEQFFGPGTRLTVL.

The V call is TRBV19, the J call TRBJ1-2, with D maybe TRBD1 (5 bases). CDR1 and CDR2 from the germline V gene are LNHDA and SQIVND (reference sequence). CDR3 length: 13 amino acids. V was clipped by 5 bases and J by 4 bases, with 11 bases between them. The CDR3 nucleotides are TGTGCCAGTAGTCACCCAGACAGCTATGGCTACACCTTC. Its protein is CASSHPDSYGYTF.

The chain uses TRBV27 and TRBJ2-2; TRBD1 aligns across 8 bases. The germline gives CDR1 MNHEY, CDR2 SMNVEV (reference sequence). This CDR3 spans 17 amino acids. V lost 6 bases, J lost 3 bases, and 12 bases stayed unmatched. The CDR3 loop is CASRETGTGADTGELFF. For the CDR3, the DNA is TGTGCCAGCAGAGAGACCGGGACAGGAGCCGACACCGGGGAGCTGTTTTTT.

V usage is TRBV7-9 and J usage is TRBJ2-7; 7 bases are shared with TRBD1. Germline CDR1 and CDR2: SEHNR and FQNEAQ (reference sequence). There are 14 residues in the CDR3. The J segment lost 7 bases and the V segment lost 5 bases, leaving 11 bases of the junction unmatched. The CDR3 loop is CASSLTRGLEEQYF. The CDR3 bases are TGTGCCAGCAGCCTCACCAGGGGGTTGGAGGAGCAGTACTTC.